This is a list of T cell receptor beta chains from one sample in a study of T cells after yellow fever vaccination. TCRdb reprocessed the 5' RACE reads via MiXCR and lists one record per CDR3 protein. The table lists some 96,000 distinct CDR3 sequences, roughly 10% of them singletons. The sequenced sample was CD8+ T cells not binding an NS4B(214-222) dextramer, sorted from PBMCs, obtained around 15 days after the first yellow fever vaccination. The receptors originated from a young man who received the YFV17D yellow fever vaccine. CDR3s include the opening cysteine and the closing phenylalanine or tryptophan. A D gene is named only where the DNA matches it firmly. Only some rows state a clone size, as once, few, many or a class for expanded clones.

j_gene,abundance,d_gene,v_gene,CDR3nt,CDR3aa
TRBJ1-1,few,TRBD1,TRBV28,TGTGCCAGCAGTCCGGTCAGGGGGCGCCCTCTTGTAGCTTTCTTT,CASSPVRGRPLVAFF
TRBJ1-2,few,.,TRBV12-5,TGTGCTAGTGGTTTGCAGGGTGATGGCTACACCTTC,CASGLQGDGYTF
TRBJ2-2,many,TRBD2,TRBV12-3/TRBV12-4,TGTGCCAGCAGTCCCGCAGGACTAGCGACAGGGGAGCTGTTTTTT,CASSPAGLATGELFF
TRBJ2-3,few,TRBD1,TRBV4-1,TGCGCCAGCAGCCCCCCGGGACAGACTCCAGATACGCAGTATTTT,CASSPPGQTPDTQYF
TRBJ2-7,.,.,TRBV7-9,TGTGCCAGCACTTCGGGAAACGAGCAGTACTTC,CASTSGNEQYF
TRBJ2-7,few,.,TRBV5-1,TGCGCCAGCAGCTTGCTGCCGACAGAAGGGGCCTACGAGCAGTACTTC,CASSLLPTEGAYEQYF
TRBJ2-2,.,TRBD2,TRBV25-1,TGTGCCAGCAGCCCCTTGTCTACGGTTACGGGAGGCGGGGAGCTGTTTTTT,CASSPLSTVTGGGELFF
TRBJ2-1,few,TRBD1,TRBV7-9,TGTGCCAGCAGCCACCGGGACAGGGCGGTAAATGAGCAGTTCTTC,CASSHRDRAVNEQFF
TRBJ2-2,.,.,TRBV7-9,TGTGCCAGCAGCCCCGATAGCGCGAGCACCGGGGAGCTGTTTTTT,CASSPDSASTGELFF
TRBJ2-5,.,TRBD2,TRBV20-1,TGCAGTGCTAGAGAACTCACTAGCGGGGGGTACCAAGAGACCCAGTACTTC,CSARELTSGGYQETQYF
TRBJ2-1,.,.,TRBV7-6,TGTGCCAGCAGCTTCGGGGACGGAGCCTACAATGAGCAGTTCTTC,CASSFGDGAYNEQFF
TRBJ2-1,few,.,TRBV5-5,TGTGCCAGCAGCTTGGCTACAGGCCAGACGAATAATGAGCAGTTCTTC,CASSLATGQTNNEQFF
TRBJ1-1,few,.,TRBV6-2/TRBV6-3,TGTGCCAGCAGTTATTGGGGGCCGGGGGGCGCGGACACTGAAGCTTTCTTT,CASSYWGPGGADTEAFF
TRBJ1-1,.,TRBD1,TRBV6-5,TGTGCCAGCAGTTCCACGACAGGGAGGGTGAACACTGAAGCTTTCTTT,CASSSTTGRVNTEAFF
TRBJ2-3,few,.,TRBV7-9,TGTGCCAGCAGCATCAGGGTAGATACGCAGTATTTT,CASSIRVDTQYF
TRBJ2-7,.,.,TRBV11-2,TGTGCCAGCAGCTTAGAAGTCGTCACCGAGCAGTACTTC,CASSLEVVTEQYF
TRBJ1-1,many,.,TRBV7-9,TGTGCCAGCAGCTTAGGAGATGGGAACACTGAAGCTTTCTTT,CASSLGDGNTEAFF
TRBJ2-7,.,.,TRBV7-8,TGTGCCAGCAGCTTAGCCGCAGACGGAAGCTCCTACGAGCAGTACTTC,CASSLAADGSSYEQYF
TRBJ2-5,few,.,TRBV7-9,TGTGCCAGCAGCCCAGGGGTTAGGTTGCGGGAGACCCAGTACTTC,CASSPGVRLRETQYF
TRBJ1-2,few,.,TRBV2,TGTGCCAGCAGCCAAGCCCCAGGCAACCTCTATGGCTACACCTTC,CASSQAPGNLYGYTF
TRBJ2-7,.,.,TRBV4-1,TGCGCCAGCAGCCACCGAACAGAAGGCTCCTACGAGCAGTACTTC,CASSHRTEGSYEQYF
TRBJ1-5,few,.,TRBV27,TGTGCCAGCAGTTTGGGTGCTGGGGTCCTAGATAGCAATCAGCCCCAGCATTTT,CASSLGAGVLDSNQPQHF
TRBJ2-7,few,.,TRBV6-5,TGTGCCAGCAGTTACTCGATTCAGGGTGGCGAGCAGTACTTC,CASSYSIQGGEQYF
TRBJ2-2,.,.,TRBV6-1,TGTGCCTGGAGGACGGCGAACACCGGGGAGCTGTTTTTT,CAWRTANTGELFF
TRBJ2-1,many,TRBD2,TRBV12-3/TRBV12-4,TGTGCCAGCAGTAGCGGGGAAAGAAACAATGAGCAGTTCTTC,CASSSGERNNEQFF
TRBJ1-2,.,TRBD1,TRBV12-3/TRBV12-4,TGTGCCAGCACTCCTGGACAGGGACTTTACTATGGCTACACCTTC,CASTPGQGLYYGYTF
TRBJ1-5,few,.,TRBV10-3,TGTGCCATCAGTGAGTCGAGAGGAGGTCAGCCCCAGCATTTT,CAISESRGGQPQHF
TRBJ2-7,many,.,TRBV7-9,TGTGCCGGTAACAGAATTCGAGGGGAGCAGTACTTC,CAGNRIRGEQYF
TRBJ1-1,.,.,TRBV7-2,TGTGCCAGCAGCAGAGGTAGGGTGTATGGCACTGAAGCTTTCTTT,CASSRGRVYGTEAFF
TRBJ2-7,many,TRBD2,TRBV6-5,TGTGCCAGCAGTTACGTCCGCGGGGGGGTTTACGAGCAGTACTTC,CASSYVRGGVYEQYF